The rows below give T cell receptor beta chains drawn from one sample of a study of blood T cell repertoires in COVID-19. TCRdb's copy holds only in-frame clones and misses some; the assay was immunoSEQ multiplex PCR. This table has 100,000 to 150,000 clones, around four fifths appearing once. Sequences were obtained from peripheral blood. Source of these receptors: a man in his forties with active or convalescent COVID-19. The CDR3 runs from the conserved cysteine through the conserved F or W. The D gene is left open where the match is weak. Size is omitted from some rows. Given values are once, few, many or a class for expanded clones.

v_call	clone_size	j_call	d_call	cdr3_aa	cdr3_nt
TRBV2	.	TRBJ2-2	.	CASRDTGTGELFF	TGTGCCAGCAGGGACACTGGGACCGGGGAGCTGTTTTTT
TRBV3-1/TRBV3-2	.	TRBJ2-5	TRBD2	CASSRLAGGRVETQYF	TGTGCCAGCAGCAGACTAGCGGGGGGGCGAGTCGAGACCCAGTACTTC
TRBV18	.	TRBJ2-3	.	CASSPKPQGPTDTQYF	TGTGCCAGCTCACCCAAACCCCAGGGGCCCACAGATACGCAGTATTTT
TRBV21-1	.	TRBJ1-5	.	CASRRQGGQPQHF	TGTGCCAGCAGGAGGCAGGGAGGTCAGCCCCAGCATTTT
TRBV12-5	.	TRBJ1-5	TRBD1	CASGFGTGTGQPQHF	TGTGCTAGTGGTTTCGGGACAGGGACCGGTCAGCCCCAGCATTTT
TRBV3-1/TRBV3-2	.	TRBJ2-7	.	CASSQSNREQYF	TGTGCCAGCAGCCAATCCAACCGGGAGCAGTACTTC
TRBV3-1/TRBV3-2	.	TRBJ1-2	.	CASSHSGKEHGQTF	TGTGCCAGCAGCCATTCAGGGAAGGAACATGGGCAGACCTTC
TRBV7-9	.	TRBJ2-2	TRBD1	CASNWGTGGSGELFF	TGTGCCAGCAACTGGGGGACAGGGGGCTCCGGGGAGCTGTTTTTT
TRBV5-1	once	TRBJ1-6	.	CASRKDTNNSPLHF	TGCGCCAGCAGAAAGGACACAAATAATTCACCCCTCCACTTT
TRBV6-6	.	TRBJ1-2	TRBD1	CATTPGTGVYGYTF	TGTGCCACGACGCCCGGGACAGGGGTTTATGGCTACACCTTC
TRBV29-1	.	TRBJ2-7	TRBD2	CSVEDPSGGSRYEQYF	TGCAGCGTTGAAGATCCCAGCGGGGGATCCCGCTACGAGCAGTACTTC
TRBV4-1	.	TRBJ2-3	TRBD2	CPPTRWGGDFTGDTQYF	TGCCCCCCCACCCGATGGGGGGGGGACTTCACAGGAGATACGCAGTATTTT
TRBV6-5	.	TRBJ2-2	.	CASSFPGTGELFF	TGTGCCAGCAGTTTCCCGGGGACCGGGGAGCTGTTTTTT
TRBV30	.	TRBJ2-7	TRBD1	CAWSVGTGDYEQYF	TGTGCCTGGAGTGTCGGGACAGGGGACTACGAGCAGTACTTC
TRBV5-1	.	TRBJ2-3	.	CASSSGGAVDTQYF	TGCGCCAGCAGCTCCGGTGGAGCCGTGGATACGCAGTATTTT
TRBV3-1/TRBV3-2	.	TRBJ1-1	.	CASSLSWNTEAFF	TGTGCCAGCAGCCTCTCGTGGAACACTGAAGCTTTCTTT
TRBV15	.	TRBJ1-4	.	CATSRDRAPTNEKLFF	TGTGCCACCAGCAGAGATAGAGCCCCCACTAATGAAAAACTGTTTTTT
TRBV2	.	TRBJ1-2	.	CASSDTAPYYGYTF	TGTGCCAGCAGTGACACAGCTCCCTACTATGGCTACACCTTC
TRBV7-9	.	TRBJ2-6	.	CASMGGLSSGANVLTF	TGTGCCAGCATGGGGGGACTCAGCTCTGGGGCCAACGTCCTGACTTTC
TRBV5-1	.	TRBJ2-1	TRBD2	CASSLTSGGAFEQFF	TGCGCCAGCAGCTTAACTAGCGGGGGGGCCTTTGAGCAGTTCTTC
TRBV5-1	.	TRBJ1-2	.	CASSWKQGPLNYGYTF	TGCGCCAGCAGCTGGAAACAGGGTCCCCTAAACTATGGCTACACCTTC
TRBV9	.	TRBJ2-3	TRBD2	CASSVDGLAGSPDTQYF	TGTGCCAGCAGCGTGGACGGACTAGCGGGGTCCCCAGATACGCAGTATTTT
TRBV19	.	TRBJ1-5	.	CASSTGASNQPQHF	TGTGCCAGTAGTACAGGGGCGAGCAATCAGCCCCAGCATTTT
TRBV5-1	many	TRBJ1-2	.	CASSAGRGAEGYTF	TGCGCCAGCAGCGCCGGCCGGGGGGCAGAAGGCTACACCTTC
TRBV4-3	.	TRBJ2-2	.	CASSPRQEINTGELFF	TGCGCCAGCAGCCCCCGACAGGAGATTAACACCGGGGAGCTGTTTTTT
TRBV12-5	.	TRBJ2-7	.	CASGLWGLGEQYF	TGTGCTAGTGGTTTGTGGGGGCTGGGCGAGCAGTACTTC
TRBV3-1/TRBV3-2	few	TRBJ2-7	TRBD1	CASSQPGQAPYEQYF	TGTGCCAGCAGCCAACCGGGACAGGCTCCCTACGAGCAGTACTTC
TRBV6-5	once	TRBJ1-1	.	CASSLRSEAFF	TGTGCCAGCAGCCTCCGGAGTGAAGCTTTCTTT
TRBV7-2	.	TRBJ1-4	TRBD1	CASSLGDRDNEKLFF	TGTGCCAGCAGCTTGGGGGACAGGGACAATGAAAAACTGTTTTTT
TRBV14	.	TRBJ2-2	.	CASSQVARATTGELFF	TGTGCCAGCAGCCAAGTAGCGCGAGCTACCACCGGGGAGCTGTTTTTT
TRBV2	.	TRBJ1-1	.	CARRRGPSSNTEAFF	TGTGCCAGGCGACGCGGGCCCTCCTCGAACACTGAAGCTTTCTTT
TRBV5-4	.	TRBJ2-1	.	CASSQDIPQYNEQFF	TGTGCCAGCAGCCAGGACATCCCGCAATACAATGAGCAGTTCTTC
TRBV5-4	.	TRBJ2-3	TRBD2	CASSSGGVGDTQYF	TGTGCCAGCAGCAGCGGGGGGGTCGGAGATACGCAGTATTTT
TRBV24-1	.	TRBJ1-2	.	CATSDEYYGYTF	TGTGCCACCAGTGATGAGTACTATGGCTACACCTTC
TRBV25-1	.	TRBJ1-1	.	CASKSDRDTEAFF	TGTGCCAGCAAGTCGGATCGGGACACTGAAGCTTTCTTT
TRBV9	.	TRBJ2-5	TRBD2	CASSAQRGGEETQYF	TGTGCCAGCAGCGCTCAGCGGGGGGGCGAAGAGACCCAGTACTTC
TRBV20-1	once	TRBJ1-4	.	CSATRSEKLFF	TGCAGTGCTACGCGGTCTGAAAAACTGTTTTTT
TRBV6-6	.	TRBJ2-2	.	CASTQKGDTGELFF	TGTGCCAGCACCCAAAAAGGGGACACCGGGGAGCTGTTTTTT
TRBV2	.	TRBJ2-5	TRBD2	CASRNVVAGVQETQYF	TGTGCCAGCAGAAACGTCGTAGCGGGGGTTCAAGAGACCCAGTACTTC
TRBV9	.	TRBJ2-7	.	CASSVGAGVTYEQYF	TGTGCCAGCAGCGTAGGGGCAGGTGTAACATACGAGCAGTACTTC
TRBV11-1	.	TRBJ2-1	.	CASSFTGNEQFF	TGTGCCAGCAGCTTCACCGGCAATGAGCAGTTCTTC
TRBV9	.	TRBJ2-1	TRBD1	CASSVVEGQKVIVYVKTNQSNQFF	TGTGCCAGCAGCGTAGTAGAGGGACAGAAAGTTATCGTATACGTGAAAACCAATCAAAGCAATCAGTTCTTC
TRBV6-6	.	TRBJ2-5	TRBD2	CASSYGASGSQETQYF	TGTGCCAGCAGTTACGGGGCTAGCGGATCCCAAGAGACCCAGTACTTC
TRBV4-2	.	TRBJ1-5	.	CASSQDEGVGQPQHF	TGTGCCAGCAGCCAAGATGAAGGGGTAGGTCAGCCCCAGCATTTT
TRBV6-6	.	TRBJ2-3	.	CASSSGDTTTDTQYF	TGTGCCAGCAGTTCTGGGGACACCACCACAGATACGCAGTATTTT
TRBV29-1	.	TRBJ1-2	.	CSVRIEANYGYTF	TGCAGCGTTAGGATCGAGGCTAACTATGGCTACACCTTC
TRBV5-1	.	TRBJ1-1	.	CASSFSGGNTEAFF	TGCGCCAGCAGCTTTTCGGGAGGGAACACTGAAGCTTTCTTT
TRBV21-1	.	TRBJ2-7	.	CASSKEGHIGNEQYF	TGTGCCAGCAGCAAAGAGGGACACATTGGGAACGAGCAGTACTTC
TRBV6-7	.	TRBJ1-3	.	CASSLIVVLSGNTIYF	TGTGCCAGCAGTTTAATCGTAGTGCTGTCTGGAAACACCATATATTTT
TRBV5-1	.	TRBJ1-2	TRBD1	CASSSRTGGFDGYTF	TGCGCCAGCAGCTCACGGACAGGGGGCTTTGATGGCTACACCTTC
TRBV7-3	.	TRBJ2-5	.	CASSLNGWETQYF	TGTGCCAGCAGCTTAAATGGCTGGGAGACCCAGTACTTC